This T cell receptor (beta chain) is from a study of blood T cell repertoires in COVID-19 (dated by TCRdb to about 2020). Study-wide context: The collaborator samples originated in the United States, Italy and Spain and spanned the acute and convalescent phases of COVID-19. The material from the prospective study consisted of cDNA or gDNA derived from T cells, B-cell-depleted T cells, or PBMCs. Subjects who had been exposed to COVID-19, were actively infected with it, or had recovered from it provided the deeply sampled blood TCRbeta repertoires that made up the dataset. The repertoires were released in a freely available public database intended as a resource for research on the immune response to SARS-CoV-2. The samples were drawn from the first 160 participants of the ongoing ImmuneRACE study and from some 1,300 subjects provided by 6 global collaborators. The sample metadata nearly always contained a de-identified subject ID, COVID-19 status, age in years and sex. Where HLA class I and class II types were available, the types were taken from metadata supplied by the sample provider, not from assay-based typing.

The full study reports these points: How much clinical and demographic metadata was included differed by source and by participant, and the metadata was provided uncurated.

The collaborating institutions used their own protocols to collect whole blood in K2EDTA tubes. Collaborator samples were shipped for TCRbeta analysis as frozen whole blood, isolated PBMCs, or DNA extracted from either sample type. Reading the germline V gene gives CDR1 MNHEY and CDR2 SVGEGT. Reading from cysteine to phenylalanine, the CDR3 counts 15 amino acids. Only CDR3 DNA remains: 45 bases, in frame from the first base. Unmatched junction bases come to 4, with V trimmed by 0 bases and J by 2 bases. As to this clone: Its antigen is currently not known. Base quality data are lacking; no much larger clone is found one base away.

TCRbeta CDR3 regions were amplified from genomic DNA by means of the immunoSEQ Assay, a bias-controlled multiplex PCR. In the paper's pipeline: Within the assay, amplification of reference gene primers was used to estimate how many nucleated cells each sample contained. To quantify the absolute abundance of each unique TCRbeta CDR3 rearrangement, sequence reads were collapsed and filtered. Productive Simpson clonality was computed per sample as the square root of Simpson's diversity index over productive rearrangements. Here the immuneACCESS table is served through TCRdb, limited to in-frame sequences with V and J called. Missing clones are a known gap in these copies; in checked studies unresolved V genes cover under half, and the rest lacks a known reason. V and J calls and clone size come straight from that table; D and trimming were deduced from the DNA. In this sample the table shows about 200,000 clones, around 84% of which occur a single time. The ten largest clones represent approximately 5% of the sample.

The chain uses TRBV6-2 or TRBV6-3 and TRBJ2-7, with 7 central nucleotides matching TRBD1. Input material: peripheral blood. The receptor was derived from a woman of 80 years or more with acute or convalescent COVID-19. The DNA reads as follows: TGTGCCAGCAGTTACTCCCCAGGGGGAACCTACGAGCAGTACTTC. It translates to CASSYSPGGTYEQYF.